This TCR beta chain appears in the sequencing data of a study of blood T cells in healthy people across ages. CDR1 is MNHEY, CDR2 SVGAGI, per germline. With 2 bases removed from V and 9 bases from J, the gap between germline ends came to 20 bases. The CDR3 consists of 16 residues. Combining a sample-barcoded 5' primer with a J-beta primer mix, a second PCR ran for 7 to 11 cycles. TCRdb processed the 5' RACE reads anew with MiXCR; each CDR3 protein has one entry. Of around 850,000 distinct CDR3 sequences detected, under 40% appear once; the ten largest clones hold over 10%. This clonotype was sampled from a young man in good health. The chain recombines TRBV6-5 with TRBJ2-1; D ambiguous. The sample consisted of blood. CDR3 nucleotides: TGTGCCAGCAGTTACGCTGTCTCGCTTCAGACCGGTGAGCAGTTCTTC. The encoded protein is CASSYAVSLQTGEQFF.